The 19 T cell receptor beta chains listed next were all sequenced from one sample in a study of cytomegalovirus exposure and HLA in healthy donors. PCR employed 60 Vbeta and 13 Jbeta primers. TCRdb keeps only in-frame clones here, not all; method: immunoSEQ multiplex PCR. The sample carries about 130,000 clones, 79% recorded once. Specimen: PBMCs. The receptors were sampled from a young man in good health and CMV-seronegative.

The chain couples TRBV7-9 to TRBJ2-1, with 7 nucleotides matching TRBD2. Germline assignment: CDR1 SEHNR and CDR2 FQNEAQ (reference sequence). This CDR3 is built from 14 residues. The CDR3 bases are TGTGCGACCCCCCGGGACTACCCTTACAATGAGCAGTTCTTC. Translated, it gives CATPRDYPYNEQFF.

The chain carries TRBV4-1 and TRBJ1-5, with D tentatively TRBD1 (5 bases). V lost 0 bases to trimming and J lost 11 bases, with 14 bases between them. Looked up from germline, CDR1 is MGHRA and CDR2 is YSYEKL. This CDR3 contains 14 residues. The CDR3 DNA follows: TGCGCCAGCAGCCAAGATGGGGCGGGGGGTTCCCAGCATTTT. This gives the protein CASSQDGAGGSQHF.

CDR3 bases: TGCGCCAGCAGCACCAGGACAGGGGGTGGAGAGACCCAGTACTTC. Residues: CASSTRTGGGETQYF. The chain recombines TRBV5-1 with TRBJ2-5, with 10 bases matching TRBD1. The CDR3 is 15 amino acids. CDR1 SGHRS and CDR2 YFSETQ come from the germline V gene. The J segment lost 4 bases and the V segment lost 4 bases, leaving 7 bases of the junction unmatched.

This chain uses TRBV6-6 with TRBJ2-7; 7 positions match TRBD1. Germline CDR1 reads MNHNY; CDR2 reads SVGAGI (reference sequence). The CDR3 extends over 16 amino acids. V shed 0 bases and J 2 bases; nucleotides not matched to a gene: 7. CDR3 amino acids: CASSYSPYQGAYEQYF. Here the CDR3 DNA reads TGTGCCAGCAGTTACTCGCCTTACCAGGGGGCCTACGAGCAGTACTTC.

The chain carries TRBV5-1 and TRBJ2-3, with D possibly matching TRBD1 (5 bases). CDR3 size: 13 residues. Germline assignment: CDR1 SGHRS and CDR2 YFSETQ. Trimming removed 4 bases at V and 4 bases at J, with 10 bases between. The CDR3 DNA reads as TGCGCCAGCAGCGCTGACAGAGCAGATACGCAGTATTTT. This codes for CASSADRADTQYF.

CDR3 in amino acids: CAISLEPGQNNQPQHF. For the CDR3, the DNA is TGTGCCATCAGCCTCGAGCCGGGACAGAACAATCAGCCCCAGCATTTT. The chain links TRBV10-3 to TRBJ1-5; 7 bases line up with TRBD1. The germline V gene encodes CDR1 ENHRY and CDR2 SYGVKD. The J segment lost 3 bases and the V segment lost 6 bases, leaving 11 bases of the junction unmatched. The CDR3 is made up of 16 amino acids.

J is TRBJ1-2 and V is TRBV30, with TRBD1 identical over 7 bases. After removal of 0 bases from V and 1 base from J, the junction contained 5 bases not matched to a gene. This CDR3 has 15 amino acids. Germline loops: CDR1 GTSNPN, CDR2 SVGIG (reference sequence). The CDR3 DNA reads TGTGCCTGGAGTGTAGGGACAGCCCTTAACTATGGCTACACCTTC. Protein: CAWSVGTALNYGYTF.

This chain links TRBV7-9 with TRBJ1-2; D remains unclear. In germline, CDR1 is SEHNR, CDR2 FQNEAQ (reference sequence). The V end lost 2 bases, the J end lost 8 bases, and 9 bases lay between the germline ends. The CDR3 extends over 12 amino acids. CDR3 in DNA: TGTGCCAGCAGCTTAATAACTTGGGGCTACACCTTC. Translated: CASSLITWGYTF.

The chain links TRBV6-1 to TRBJ2-2; 10 bases agree with TRBD1. The CDR3 extends over 16 amino acids. Germline CDR1 MNHNS, CDR2 SASEGT. Trimming cost V 2 bases and J 5 bases; bases outside gene matches: 5. The CDR3 DNA reads as TGTGCCAGCAGTGAAAGACAGGGGGCAATAACCGGGGAGCTGTTTTTT. It yields the protein CASSERQGAITGELFF.

In this sample, this clone turned up a few times. The chain has TRBV28 and TRBJ2-3; D is possibly TRBD2 (5 bases). The CDR3 is made up of 15 amino acids. Germline loops: CDR1 MDHEN, CDR2 SYDVKM. The V end was cut by 8 bases, the J end by 0 bases, with 15 bases between. CDR3 sequence (DNA): TGTGCCAGCCTTCAAGGAGGAACTAGCACAGATACGCAGTATTTT. Protein: CASLQGGTSTDTQYF.

This chain joins TRBV27 and TRBJ1-5, with D uncertain. Germline CDR1 reads MNHEY; CDR2 reads SMNVEV (reference sequence). The CDR3 is made up of 11 amino acids. The V end was cut by 3 bases, the J end by 8 bases, with 5 bases between. CDR3 nucleotide sequence: TGTGCCAGCAGTTTCCCAGAGCCCCAGCATTTT. It translates to CASSFPEPQHF.

The chain links TRBV6-4 to TRBJ2-5; D is possibly TRBD2 (5 bases). Looked up from germline, CDR1 is MRHNA and CDR2 is SNTAGT. The V end was cut by 2 bases, the J end by 3 bases, with 16 bases between. This CDR3 contains 16 residues. CDR3 nucleotide sequence: TGTGCCAGCAGTGACCCCCTACGACGGGGTAAAGAGACCCAGTACTTC. This codes for CASSDPLRRGKETQYF.

The rearrangement uses TRBV7-9 and TRBJ2-1; D might be TRBD2 (6 bases). Germline values: CDR1 SEHNR, CDR2 FQNEAQ (reference sequence). V gave up 7 bases and J gave up 5 bases, with 12 bases separating them. The CDR3 runs to 13 residues. The CDR3 region is CASKDSGDNEQFF. DNA of the CDR3: TGTGCCAGCAAGGATAGCGGAGACAATGAGCAGTTCTTC.

The chain recombines TRBV6-7 with TRBJ1-1, with unresolved D. TRBV6-7 is an ORF, and what it does is uncertain. CDR3 size: 17 residues. V was pared by 0 bases and J by 4 bases, with 18 bases between. CDR3: CASSYSIPYSRATEAFF. DNA of the CDR3: TGTGCCAGCAGTTACTCGATCCCCTATAGTCGCGCCACTGAAGCTTTCTTT.

The V call is TRBV6-6, the J call TRBJ1-6, with 9 bases matching TRBD1. V shed 6 bases and J 6 bases; nucleotides not matched to a gene: 9. This CDR3 contains 16 residues. Germline V CDR1 and CDR2: MNHNY, SVGAGI (reference sequence). The CDR3 DNA reads as TGTGCCAGCAGCCCTTCACAGGGGGCAGGTAATTCACCCCTCCACTTT. Protein: CASSPSQGAGNSPLHF.

The chain uses TRBV9 and TRBJ2-5; 9 positions match TRBD1. This CDR3 contains 14 residues. Germline CDR1 and CDR2: SGDLS and YYNGEE. V trimming: 2 bases; J trimming: 4 bases; junction bases outside the gene matches: 3. This CDR3 is CASSVGTGRETQYF. In DNA form, the CDR3 reads TGTGCCAGCAGCGTCGGGACAGGGAGAGAGACCCAGTACTTC. The full variable domain, in which reference TRBV9 and TRBJ2-5 provide the parts outside the CDR3, is DSGVTQTPKHLITATGQRVTLRCSPRSGDLSVYWYQQSLDQGLQFLIQYYNGEERAKGNILERFSAQQFPDLHSELNLSSLELGDSALYFCASSVGTGRETQYFGPGTRLLVL.

The rearrangement uses TRBV5-6 and TRBJ2-2; 8 bases line up with TRBD1. Looked up from germline, CDR1 is SGHDT and CDR2 is YYEEEE. There are 19 residues in the CDR3. After removal of 4 bases from V and 4 bases from J, the junction contained 18 bases not matched to a gene. The CDR3 bases are TGTGCCAGCAGCCCGACACGGGACAGCAGAACAGGGGGCACCGGGGAGCTGTTTTTT. Amino acid sequence: CASSPTRDSRTGGTGELFF.

This chain uses TRBV11-2 with TRBJ1-2; 10 bases are a match to TRBD1. Germline lookup yields CDR1 SGHAT and CDR2 FQNNGV. V lost 11 bases and J lost 6; bases outside the gene matches: 6. CDR3 length: 12 amino acids. The CDR3 region has the DNA TGTGCCTCTTACGGGACAGGGGATGGCTACACCTTC. Translating it yields CASYGTGDGYTF. The entire variable domain, with the rest obtained from reference TRBV11-2 and TRBJ1-2, is as follows: EAGVAQSPRYKIIEKRQSVAFWCNPISGHATLYWYQQILGQGPKLLIQFQNNGVVDDSQLPKDRFSAERLKGVDSTLKIQPAKLEDSAVYLCASYGTGDGYTFGSGTRLTVV.

The CDR3 spells CASSSSLTGGGNYGYTF. The CDR3 coding sequence is TGTGCCAGCAGCTCTTCCTTAACGGGCGGAGGTAACTATGGCTACACCTTC. This rearrangement joins TRBV11-2 to TRBJ1-2; no firm D call. V was pared by 4 bases and J by 1 base, with 19 bases between. Germline CDR1 is SGHAT and CDR2 is FQNNGV. This CDR3 comprises 17 residues. Complete variable domain (other parts from reference TRBV11-2 and TRBJ1-2): EAGVAQSPRYKIIEKRQSVAFWCNPISGHATLYWYQQILGQGPKLLIQFQNNGVVDDSQLPKDRFSAERLKGVDSTLKIQPAKLEDSAVYLCASSSSLTGGGNYGYTFGSGTRLTVV.